A selection of T cell receptor beta chains follows, all from one sample in a study of T cells in localized non-small cell lung cancer. The data were produced by immunoSEQ multiplex PCR, yet TCRdb's version contains in-frame clones alone and is incomplete. The repertoire holds thousands of clones, with around 25% as singletons. The source material was normal lung tissue next to the tumor, sampled before any cancer treatment. These receptors were obtained from a woman aged 35-75 years with stage I lung adenocarcinoma. The CDR3 runs from the conserved cysteine through the conserved F or W. The D gene is left open where the match is weak. Only some rows state a clone size, as once, few, many or a class for expanded clones.

v_call	j_call	d_call	clone_size	cdr3_aa	cdr3_nt
TRBV14	TRBJ1-1	-	-	CASSQEWGAGVTEAFF	TGTGCCAGCAGCCAAGAATGGGGCGCAGGGGTCACTGAAGCTTTCTTT
TRBV19	TRBJ2-2	TRBD2	-	CASRRPSGGNTGELFF	TGTGCCAGTAGACGTCCTAGCGGGGGGAACACCGGGGAGCTGTTTTTT
TRBV30	TRBJ2-3	-	-	CAWSVGSGIADTQYF	TGTGCCTGGAGTGTGGGCTCCGGAATCGCAGATACGCAGTATTTT
TRBV18	TRBJ2-1	-	-	CASSTGTANEQFF	TGTGCCAGCTCCACCGGGACTGCTAATGAGCAGTTCTTC
TRBV28	TRBJ1-5	-	medium-sized	CASTTTGVGNQPQHF	TGTGCCAGCACCACGACGGGCGTCGGCAATCAGCCCCAGCATTTT
TRBV7-2	TRBJ2-7	-	-	CASSLGPYYEQYF	TGTGCCAGCAGCTTAGGGCCCTATTACGAGCAGTACTTC
TRBV28	TRBJ1-2	-	-	CASSNQGYGYTF	TGTGCCAGCAGTAACCAGGGTTATGGCTACACCTTC
TRBV6-8	TRBJ1-2	TRBD1	medium-sized	CASAPGQAFYGYTF	TGTGCCAGCGCCCCGGGACAGGCTTTCTATGGCTACACCTTC
TRBV23-1	TRBJ2-7	-	-	CASSQSRTVTHFPPYEQYF	TGCGCCAGCAGTCAATCAAGGACGGTAACCCATTTCCCACCCTACGAGCAGTACTTC
TRBV19	TRBJ2-5	-	-	CASSRRTLGETQYF	TGTGCCAGTAGTCGACGGACACTAGGAGAGACCCAGTACTTC
TRBV11-3	TRBJ2-1	-	few	CASSSRQRGSYNEQFF	TGTGCCAGCAGCTCACGCCAGAGGGGGTCCTACAATGAGCAGTTCTTC
TRBV6-7	TRBJ2-2	-	-	CASSNDLGGWTGELFF	TGTGCCAGCAGCAACGATTTGGGGGGCTGGACCGGGGAGCTGTTTTTT
TRBV9	TRBJ2-2	TRBD2	-	CARQAGSGSYTGELFF	TGTGCCAGACAAGCGGGTAGCGGGAGCTACACCGGGGAGCTGTTTTTT
TRBV28	TRBJ1-5	TRBD1	-	CASSVGTVAQHF	TGTGCCAGCAGTGTCGGGACAGTAGCCCAGCATTTT
TRBV6-8	TRBJ2-7	TRBD2	-	CASRISSGRVEQYF	TGTGCCAGCAGGATTTCTAGCGGGAGGGTCGAGCAGTACTTC
TRBV19	TRBJ1-2	-	-	CASKGQSDFYGYTF	TGTGCCAGTAAAGGCCAGTCAGACTTTTATGGCTACACCTTC
TRBV19	TRBJ2-6	-	once	CASTNTGSGANVLTF	TGTGCCAGTACCAACACAGGGTCCGGGGCCAACGTCCTGACTTTC
TRBV18	TRBJ2-2	TRBD2	-	CASSPPSGRMIGELFF	TGTGCCAGCTCACCACCGAGCGGGAGGATGATCGGGGAGCTGTTTTTT
TRBV25-1	TRBJ1-4	-	-	CASSEGSEGEKLFF	TGTGCCAGCAGTGAAGGATCTGAGGGGGAAAAACTGTTTTTT
TRBV6-8	TRBJ2-7	-	medium-sized	CASSDQPGPSREQYF	TGTGCCAGCAGTGACCAACCGGGACCGTCGAGAGAGCAGTACTTC
TRBV11-3	TRBJ2-3	-	-	CASSYGLKGPDTQYF	TGTGCCAGCAGCTATGGCCTAAAAGGGCCAGATACGCAGTATTTT
TRBV4-1	TRBJ2-5	TRBD2	-	CASSQDTGLAGGQETQYF	TGCGCCAGCAGCCAAGACACCGGGCTAGCGGGAGGACAAGAGACCCAGTACTTC
TRBV5-1	TRBJ2-3	-	-	CASSLDPPSTDTQYF	TGCGCCAGCAGCTTGGACCCACCGAGCACAGATACGCAGTATTTT
TRBV6-8	TRBJ2-3	TRBD2	-	CASSFGGSPTDTQYF	TGTGCCAGCAGTTTTGGCGGGAGCCCCACAGATACGCAGTATTTT
TRBV6-8	TRBJ2-4	TRBD2	few	CASALAGGSGTLAKNIQYF	TGTGCCAGCGCCCTAGCGGGAGGAAGTGGGACTCTAGCCAAAAACATTCAGTACTTC
TRBV6-8	TRBJ1-1	-	-	CASSGQPRTEAFF	TGTGCCAGCAGTGGACAACCGAGAACTGAAGCTTTCTTT
TRBV19	TRBJ2-3	TRBD2	-	CASSQGLADTQYF	TGTGCCAGTAGCCAGGGACTAGCAGATACGCAGTATTTT
TRBV28	TRBJ1-2	TRBD1	hyperexpanded	CASSFRMGQGGGHTF	TGTGCCAGCAGTTTCCGGATGGGACAGGGCGGAGGACACACCTTC
TRBV19	TRBJ2-1	-	few	CASTPYLGDEQFF	TGTGCCAGTACCCCGTACCTCGGCGATGAGCAGTTCTTC